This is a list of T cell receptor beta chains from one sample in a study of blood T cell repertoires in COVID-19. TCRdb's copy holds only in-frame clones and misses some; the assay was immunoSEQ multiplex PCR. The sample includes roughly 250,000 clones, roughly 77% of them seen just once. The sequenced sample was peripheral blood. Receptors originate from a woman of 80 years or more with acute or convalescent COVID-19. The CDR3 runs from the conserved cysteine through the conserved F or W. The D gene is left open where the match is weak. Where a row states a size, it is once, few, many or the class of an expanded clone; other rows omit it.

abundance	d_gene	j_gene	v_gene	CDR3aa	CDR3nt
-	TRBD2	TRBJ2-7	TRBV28	CASSLLSGLAGAYEQYF	TGTGCCAGCAGTTTATTATCGGGACTAGCGGGGGCCTACGAGCAGTACTTC
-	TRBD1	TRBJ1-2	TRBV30	CAWSVQGGGGYTF	TGTGCCTGGAGTGTACAAGGGGGCGGTGGCTACACCTTC
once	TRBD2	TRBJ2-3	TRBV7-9	CASSRTSGFTDTQYF	TGTGCCAGCAGCCGGACTAGCGGGTTCACAGATACGCAGTATTTT
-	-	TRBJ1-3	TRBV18	CASSPNRDDTIYF	TGTGCCAGCTCACCGAACAGGGACGACACCATATATTTT
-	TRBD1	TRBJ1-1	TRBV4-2	CASSQQDRYTEAFF	TGTGCCAGCAGCCAACAGGACAGGTACACTGAAGCTTTCTTT
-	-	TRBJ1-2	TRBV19	CASRAGGYTF	TGTGCCAGTAGGGCCGGGGGCTACACCTTC
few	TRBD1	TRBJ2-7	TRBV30	CAWGYGTGTEQYF	TGTGCCTGGGGTTACGGGACAGGCACCGAGCAGTACTTC
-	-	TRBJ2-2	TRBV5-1	CASSPTGIGELFF	TGCGCCAGCAGCCCAACAGGGATCGGGGAGCTGTTTTTT
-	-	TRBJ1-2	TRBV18	CASSPGGNYGYTF	TGTGCCAGCTCCCCGGGGGGGAACTATGGCTACACCTTC
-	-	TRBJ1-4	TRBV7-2	CASSTDRFNEKLFF	TGTGCCAGCAGCACGGACAGATTTAATGAAAAACTGTTTTTT
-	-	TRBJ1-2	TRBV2	CASSGTSTGYTF	TGTGCCAGCTCCGGGACATCTACTGGCTACACCTTC
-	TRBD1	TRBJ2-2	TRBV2	CASSRDSGELFF	TGTGCCAGCAGTAGGGACAGCGGGGAGCTGTTTTTT
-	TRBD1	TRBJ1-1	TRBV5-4	CASSLRTGHNTEAFF	TGTGCCAGCAGCCTCAGGACAGGGCATAACACTGAAGCTTTCTTT
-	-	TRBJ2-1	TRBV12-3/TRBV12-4	CASAAGNNEQFF	TGTGCCAGCGCGGCCGGAAACAATGAGCAGTTCTTC
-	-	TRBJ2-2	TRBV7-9	CASSLVGTQAGELFF	TGTGCCAGCAGCTTAGTTGGGACACAAGCCGGGGAGCTGTTTTTT
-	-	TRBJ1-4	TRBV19	CASSIPGGGEKLFF	TGTGCCAGTAGTATTCCGGGGGGCGGTGAAAAACTGTTTTTT
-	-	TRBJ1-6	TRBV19	CASGYQGTNSPLHF	TGTGCCAGTGGATATCAGGGTACGAATTCACCCCTCCACTTT
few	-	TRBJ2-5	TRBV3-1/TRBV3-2	CASSQERVRGQETQYF	TGTGCCAGCAGCCAAGAGAGGGTGCGGGGACAAGAGACCCAGTACTTC
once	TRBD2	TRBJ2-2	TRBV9	CASSLSGRFEELFF	TGTGCCAGCAGCCTTAGCGGGAGGTTCGAGGAGCTGTTTTTT
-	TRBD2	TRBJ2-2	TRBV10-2	CASSVGGSYTGELFF	TGCGCCAGCAGTGTGGGCGGGAGCTACACCGGGGAGCTGTTTTTT
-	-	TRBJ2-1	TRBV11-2	CASSLDPRSNEQFF	TGTGCCAGCAGCTTAGATCCCCGGTCCAATGAGCAGTTCTTC